This T cell receptor beta chain was sequenced during a study of cytotoxic CD8 clonotypes in ibrutinib-treated CLL. Study at large: After a median of around six years, roughly 14 patients stayed remitted and about twelve progressed; responses had been partial in roughly 25 and complete in 2. Study-level findings and limits: The study found public clonotypes uncommon, contracting or stable on treatment. The study found clonality rose at ibrutinib response, then fell toward baseline at progression.

The CDR3 runs 13 residues. Looked up from germline, CDR1 is SGHVS and CDR2 is FQNEAQ. Trimming took 5 bases from V and 0 from J, leaving 4 bases between them. Measured with immunoSEQ multiplex PCR; TCRdb has only the in-frame clones, and not every one. The sample consists of about 34,000 clones, roughly two thirds of them appearing once. On this clone itself: Its antigen is unknown. A far larger clone is one nucleotide away, so this likely arose from a read error.

The gene calls are TRBV7-8 and TRBJ1-4; D is unclear. The sequence derives from a human donor with chronic lymphocytic leukemia. The sequencing here drew on PBMCs, taken before ibrutinib treatment. DNA of the CDR3: TGTGCCAGCAGCCTTGCAACTAATGAAAAACTGTTTTTT. Translation gives CASSLATNEKLFF.